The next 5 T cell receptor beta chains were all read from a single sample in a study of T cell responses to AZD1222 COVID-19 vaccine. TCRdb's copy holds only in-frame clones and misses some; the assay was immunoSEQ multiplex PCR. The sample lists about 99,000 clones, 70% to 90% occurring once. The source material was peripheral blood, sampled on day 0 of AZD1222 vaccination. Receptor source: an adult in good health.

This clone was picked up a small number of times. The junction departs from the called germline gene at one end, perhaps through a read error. The chain's CDR3 is CASSQEGSGDRF. CDR3 in DNA: TGTGCCAGCAGCCAAGAGGGGTCTGGGGACAGGTTT. V usage is TRBV4-2 and J usage is TRBJ1-1; 8 bases agree with TRBD1. The CDR3 sequence is 12 residues long. The germline gives CDR1 LGHNA, CDR2 YNFKEQ.

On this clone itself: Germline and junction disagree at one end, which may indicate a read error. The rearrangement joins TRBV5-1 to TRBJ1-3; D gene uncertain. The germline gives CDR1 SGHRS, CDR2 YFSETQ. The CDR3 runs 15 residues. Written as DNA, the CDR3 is TGTGCCAGCAGCTTGGTAGGGAACTCTGGAAACACCATATATTTT. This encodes CASSLVGNSGNTIYF. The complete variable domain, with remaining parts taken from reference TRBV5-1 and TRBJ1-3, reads KAGVTQTPRYLIKTRGQQVTLSCSPISGHRSVSWYQQTPGQGLQFLFEYFSETQRNKGNFPGRFSGRQFSNSRSEMNVSTLELGDSALYLCASSLVGNSGNTIYFGEGSWLTVV.

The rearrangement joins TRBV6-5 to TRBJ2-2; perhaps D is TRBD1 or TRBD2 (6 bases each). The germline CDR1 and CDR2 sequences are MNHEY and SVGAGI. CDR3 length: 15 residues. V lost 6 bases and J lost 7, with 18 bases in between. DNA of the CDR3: TGTGCCAGCAGCTCGTTGGGGGGCGCGGGCGGGGAGCTGTTTTTT. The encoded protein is CASSSLGGAGGELFF.

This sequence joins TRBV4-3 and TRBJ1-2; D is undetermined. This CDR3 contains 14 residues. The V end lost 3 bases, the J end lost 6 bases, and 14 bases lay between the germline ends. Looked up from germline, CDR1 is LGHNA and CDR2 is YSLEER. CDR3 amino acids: CASSHGPAKDGYTF. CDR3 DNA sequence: TGCGCCAGCAGCCATGGCCCGGCGAAGGATGGCTACACCTTC.

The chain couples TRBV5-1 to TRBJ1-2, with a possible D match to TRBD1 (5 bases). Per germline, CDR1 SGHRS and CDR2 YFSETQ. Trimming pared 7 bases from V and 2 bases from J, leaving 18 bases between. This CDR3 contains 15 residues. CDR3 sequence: CASSQGGAGNYGYTF. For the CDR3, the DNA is TGCGCCAGCTCCCAGGGCGGGGCGGGGAACTATGGCTACACCTTC. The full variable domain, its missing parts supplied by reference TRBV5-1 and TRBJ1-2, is KAGVTQTPRYLIKTRGQQVTLSCSPISGHRSVSWYQQTPGQGLQFLFEYFSETQRNKGNFPGRFSGRQFSNSRSEMNVSTLELGDSALYLCASSQGGAGNYGYTFGSGTRLTVV.